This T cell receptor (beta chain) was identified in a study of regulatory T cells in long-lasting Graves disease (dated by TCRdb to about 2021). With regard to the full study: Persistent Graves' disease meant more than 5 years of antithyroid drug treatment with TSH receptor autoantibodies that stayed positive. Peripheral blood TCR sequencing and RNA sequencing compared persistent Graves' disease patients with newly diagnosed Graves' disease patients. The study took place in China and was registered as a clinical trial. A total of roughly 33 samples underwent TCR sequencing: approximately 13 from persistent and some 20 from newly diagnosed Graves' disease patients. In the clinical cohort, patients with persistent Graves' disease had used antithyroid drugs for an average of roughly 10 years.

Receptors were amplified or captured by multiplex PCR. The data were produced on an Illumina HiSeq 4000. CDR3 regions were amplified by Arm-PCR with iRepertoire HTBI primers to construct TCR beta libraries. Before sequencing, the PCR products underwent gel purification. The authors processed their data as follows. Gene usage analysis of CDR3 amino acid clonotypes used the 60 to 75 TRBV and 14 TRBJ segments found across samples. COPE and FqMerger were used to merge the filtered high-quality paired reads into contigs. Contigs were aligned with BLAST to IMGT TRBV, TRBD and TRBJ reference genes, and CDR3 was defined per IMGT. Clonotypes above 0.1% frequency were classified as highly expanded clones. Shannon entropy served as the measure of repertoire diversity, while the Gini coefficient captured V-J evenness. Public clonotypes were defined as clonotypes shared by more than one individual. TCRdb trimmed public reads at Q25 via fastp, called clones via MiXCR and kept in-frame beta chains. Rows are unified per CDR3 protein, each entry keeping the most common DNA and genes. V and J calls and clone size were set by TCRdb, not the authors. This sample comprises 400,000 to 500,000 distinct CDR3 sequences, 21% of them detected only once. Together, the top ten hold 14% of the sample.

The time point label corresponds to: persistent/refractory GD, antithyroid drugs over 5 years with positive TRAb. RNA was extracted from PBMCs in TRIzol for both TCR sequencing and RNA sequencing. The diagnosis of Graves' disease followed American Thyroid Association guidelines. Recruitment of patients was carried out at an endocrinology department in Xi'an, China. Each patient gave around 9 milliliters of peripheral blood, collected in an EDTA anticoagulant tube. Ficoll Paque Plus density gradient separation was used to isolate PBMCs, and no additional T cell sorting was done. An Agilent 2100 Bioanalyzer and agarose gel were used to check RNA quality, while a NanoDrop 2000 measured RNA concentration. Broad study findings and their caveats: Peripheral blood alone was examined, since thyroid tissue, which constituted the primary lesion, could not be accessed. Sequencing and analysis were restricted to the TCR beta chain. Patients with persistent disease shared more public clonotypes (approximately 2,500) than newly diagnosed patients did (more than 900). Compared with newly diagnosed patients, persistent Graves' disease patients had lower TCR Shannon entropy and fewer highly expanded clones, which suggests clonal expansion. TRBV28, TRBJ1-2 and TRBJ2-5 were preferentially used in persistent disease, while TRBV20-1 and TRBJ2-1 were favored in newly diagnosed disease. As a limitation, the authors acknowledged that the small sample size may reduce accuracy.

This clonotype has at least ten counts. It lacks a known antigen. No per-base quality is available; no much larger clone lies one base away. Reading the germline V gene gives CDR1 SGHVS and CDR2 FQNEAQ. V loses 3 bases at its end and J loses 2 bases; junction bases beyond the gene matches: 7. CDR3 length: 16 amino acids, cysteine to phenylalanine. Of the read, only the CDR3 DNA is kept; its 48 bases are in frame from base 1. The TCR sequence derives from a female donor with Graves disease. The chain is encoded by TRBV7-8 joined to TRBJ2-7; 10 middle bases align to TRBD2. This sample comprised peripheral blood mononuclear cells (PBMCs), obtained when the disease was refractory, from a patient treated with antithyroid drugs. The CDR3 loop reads CASSFGLAGVTYEQYF. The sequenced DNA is TGTGCCAGCAGCTTTGGCCTAGCGGGAGTAACCTACGAGCAGTACTTC.